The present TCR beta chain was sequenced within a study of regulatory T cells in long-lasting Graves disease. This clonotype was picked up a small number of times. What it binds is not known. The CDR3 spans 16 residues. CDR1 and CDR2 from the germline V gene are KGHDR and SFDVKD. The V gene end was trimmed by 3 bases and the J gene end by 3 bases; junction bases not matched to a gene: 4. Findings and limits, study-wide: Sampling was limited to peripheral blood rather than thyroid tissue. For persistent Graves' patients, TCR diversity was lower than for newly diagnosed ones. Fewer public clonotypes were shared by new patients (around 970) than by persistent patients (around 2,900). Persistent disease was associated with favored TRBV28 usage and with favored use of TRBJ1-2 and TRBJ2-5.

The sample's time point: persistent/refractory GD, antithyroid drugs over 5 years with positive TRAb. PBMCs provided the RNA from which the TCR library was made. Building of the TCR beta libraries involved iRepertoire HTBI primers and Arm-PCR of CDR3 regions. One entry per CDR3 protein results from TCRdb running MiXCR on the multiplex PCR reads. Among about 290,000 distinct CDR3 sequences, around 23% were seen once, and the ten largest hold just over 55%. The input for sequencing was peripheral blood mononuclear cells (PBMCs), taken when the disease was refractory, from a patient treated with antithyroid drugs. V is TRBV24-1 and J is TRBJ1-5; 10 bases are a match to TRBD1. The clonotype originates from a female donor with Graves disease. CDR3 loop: CATSDRQGAVNQPQHF. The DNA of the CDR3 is TGTGCCACCAGTGATAGACAGGGGGCGGTCAATCAGCCCCAGCATTTT.